This section outlines one TCR beta chain sequence together with its context. The protocol was immunoSEQ multiplex PCR, while the TCRdb copy is restricted to in-frame clones and leaves out a portion. The sample has 98,000 or so clones; about 86% are singletons. The record originates from a study of OX40 agonist ivuxolimab in advanced cancers. Across the study: Ivuxolimab, an agonist antibody against OX40 (CD134), was given to patients.

The CDR3 totals 14 residues. V dropped 2 bases and J dropped 6; count of bases not matched to a gene: 2. Germline values: CDR1 LGHNA, CDR2 YSLEER. The clonotype comes from an adult with an advanced solid tumor such as melanoma, head and neck, liver or kidney cancer. The source material was CD4+ or CD8+ T cells sorted from blood, sampled in a trial of the OX40 agonist ivuxolimab. V gene TRBV4-3 combines with J gene TRBJ2-2, with 8 bases lining up with TRBD2. CDR3 in amino acids: CASSQQRESGELFF. The CDR3 DNA sequence: TGCGCCAGCAGCCAACAGCGGGAGTCCGGGGAGCTGTTTTTT.